These 31 T cell receptor beta chains originate from one sample sequenced in a study of breast tumors, draining lymph nodes, adjacent tissues. TCRdb processed the multiplex PCR reads anew with MiXCR; each CDR3 protein has one entry. The top ten hold around 6% of the sample, which has more than 80,000 distinct CDR3 sequences, under 40% seen once. Breast cancer patients provided tissue from their axillary draining lymph nodes. Sequencing was carried out using axillary lymph node tissue. These receptors originate from a female donor with breast cancer. Some clones in this sample may be carry-over from other donors' samples.

On this clonotype: A read error may produce the germline difference seen at one junction end. This sequence joins TRBV19 and TRBJ2-4, with 8 bases that match TRBD1. The CDR3 extends over 16 amino acids. Germline V gene data show CDR1 as LNHDA and CDR2 as SQIVND (reference sequence). The DNA for the CDR3 is TGTGCCAGTAGTAGCCCGGGACAGGTAGCCAAAGACATTCAGTACTTC. As protein: CASSSPGQVAKDIQYF.

The CDR3 reads CSARDELAGWDTQYF. The CDR3 region has the DNA TGCAGTGCTAGAGATGAACTAGCGGGATGGGATACGCAGTATTTT. V and J are TRBV20-1 and TRBJ2-3, with 10 bases lining up with TRBD2. V dropped 0 bases and J dropped 6; count of bases not matched to a gene: 6. The germline V gene encodes CDR1 DFQATT and CDR2 SNEGSKA (reference sequence). The CDR3 covers 15 residues.

The genes are TRBV19 and TRBJ1-1; no reliable D call. Germline CDR1 LNHDA, CDR2 SQIVND (reference sequence). This CDR3 has 13 residues. Trimming shortened V by 3 bases and J by 2 bases, and 7 bases separated the two germline ends. DNA of the CDR3: TGTGCCAGTAGTATTTTTTCCAACACTGAAGCTTTCTTT. It translates to CASSIFSNTEAFF.

This clonotype was recorded at least ten times. V usage is TRBV6-6 and J usage is TRBJ1-2, with D perhaps matching TRBD1 (5 bases). Trimming stripped 5 bases from V and 0 bases from J, with 22 bases between. The CDR3 covers 18 residues. Per germline, CDR1 MNHNY and CDR2 SVGAGI (reference sequence). The CDR3 spells CASSPWGGRRASNYGYTF. The CDR3 DNA follows: TGTGCCAGCAGTCCTTGGGGGGGGAGAAGGGCCTCTAACTATGGCTACACCTTC.

This clonotype showed up just a few times. This chain uses TRBV10-1 with TRBJ2-1, with a tentative D call TRBD1 (6 bases). Trimming removed 6 bases from V and 6 bases from J, with 12 bases in between. This CDR3 region has 13 residues. Germline V gene sequence: CDR1 WNHNN, CDR2 SYGVQD (reference sequence). The CDR3 coding sequence is TGCGCCAGCAGCTACCAGGGGCGCAATGAGCAGTTCTTC. This translates into CASSYQGRNEQFF.

This clonotype was seen repeatedly, ten times or more. J is TRBJ2-2 and V is TRBV7-3; D possibly matches TRBD1 or TRBD2 (6 bases each). This CDR3 is built from 14 residues. Germline V gene lookup returns CDR1 SGHTA and CDR2 FQGTGA. The V and J ends lost 5 bases and 6 bases respectively, with 13 bases between them. CDR3 nucleotide sequence: TGTGCCAGCAGCCCTGTGGGGGGCCCCGGGGAGCTGTTTTTT. Its protein is CASSPVGGPGELFF. Based on the CDR3 plus reference TRBV7-3 and TRBJ2-2, the full variable domain is GAGVSQTPSNKVTEKGKYVELRCDPISGHTALYWYRQSLGQGPEFLIYFQGTGAADDSGLPNDRFFAVRPEGSVSTLKIQRTERGDSAVYLCASSPVGGPGELFFGEGSRLTVL.

This clonotype was counted many times. One junction end disagrees with the germline gene, perhaps due to a read error. The genes are TRBV7-9 and TRBJ2-5; D remains ambiguous. CDR1 is SEHNR and CDR2 is FQNEAQ in the germline V gene (reference sequence). This CDR3 is 15 amino acids long. The CDR3 spells CASSPHQGGFETQHF. As DNA, the CDR3 is TGTGCCAGCAGCCCGCATCAAGGTGGGTTTGAGACCCAGCACTTC.

The V call is TRBV20-1, the J call TRBJ2-7, with a tentative D call TRBD2 (6 bases). This CDR3 has 11 residues. CDR1 is DFQATT and CDR2 is SNEGSKA in the germline V gene (reference sequence). V lost 3 bases and J 7 bases, leaving 10 bases between the germline ends. CDR3 region: CSARRGLEQYF. CDR3 sequence (DNA): TGCAGTGCTAGGCGGGGACTGGAGCAGTACTTC.

With regard to this clonotype: A read error may account for a junction end that differs from germline. CDR3 region: CASSFKPGQGKKNTDAFF. The CDR3 DNA sequence: TGTGCCAGCAGCTTCAAACCGGGACAGGGGAAAAAAAACACTGATGCTTTCTTT. The rearrangement joins TRBV9 to TRBJ1-1; 10 nucleotides agree with TRBD1. The germline gives CDR1 SGDLS, CDR2 YYNGEE. The CDR3 has 18 residues.

V and J are TRBV20-1 and TRBJ2-2; the match to TRBD1 covers 7 bases. Losses at the gene ends were 4 bases for V and 5 bases for J; bases not matched to a gene: 4. Germline V gene sequence: CDR1 DFQATT, CDR2 SNEGSKA (reference sequence). This CDR3 is 13 amino acids long. The CDR3 nucleotides are TGCAGTGCTACTCGACAGGGAACCGGGGAGCTGTTTTTT. Translating it yields CSATRQGTGELFF.

This clonotype has a count of ten or more. This sequence joins TRBV12-3 or TRBV12-4 and TRBJ2-5; D tentatively fits TRBD1 or TRBD2 (5 bases each). The CDR3 sequence is 14 residues long. V shed 3 bases and J shed 7 bases, with 15 bases lying between them. The CDR3 protein is CASSFTGGGGTQYF. CDR3 in DNA: TGTGCCAGCAGTTTTACGGGTGGGGGTGGGACCCAGTACTTC.

This clonotype was found many times. V usage is TRBV5-1 and J usage is TRBJ2-2, with TRBD2 identical over 14 bases. This CDR3 is built from 16 residues. CDR1 is SGHRS, CDR2 YFSETQ, per germline. Trimming at V came to 3 bases and at J to 4 bases, leaving 2 bases not matched to a gene. CDR3 bases: TGCGCCAGCAGCTGGACTAGCGGGGGGCTCACCGGGGAGCTGTTTTTT. Translating it yields CASSWTSGGLTGELFF.

In this sample, this clonotype turned up many times. This chain links TRBV6-1 with TRBJ2-1; TRBD2 might be the D (5 bases). The V gene's germline CDR1 is MNHNS and CDR2 SASEGT. V was shortened by 6 bases and J by 0 bases, with 15 bases between the two germline ends. This CDR3 has 16 amino acids. In DNA form, the CDR3 reads TGTGCCAGCAGCTTTAAGGACTTCAGCTCCTACAATGAGCAGTTCTTC. It codes for CASSFKDFSSYNEQFF.

This clonotype turned up a few times. A much larger clone differs by one base, so this may be a read error. The chain joins TRBV5-4 to TRBJ2-1; D ambiguous. Germline V gene sequence: CDR1 SGHNT, CDR2 YYREEE (reference sequence). The CDR3 is made up of 12 amino acids. Trimming removed 4 bases from V and 15 bases from J, with 17 bases in between. Written as DNA, the CDR3 is TGTGCCAGCAGCGCGAACCAGGCCCGAGGGTTCTTC. Residues: CASSANQARGFF.

In the case of this clonotype: A much bigger clone sits one base away, suggesting this may be a read error. The chain joins TRBV5-8 to TRBJ2-4; 13 bases agree with TRBD2. The CDR3 contains 18 residues. The germline CDR1 and CDR2 sequences are SGHTS and YDEGEE. The CDR3, as DNA: TGTGCCAGCAGCTTGGAGGGACTAGCGGGACTAGCCAAAGACATTCAGTACTTC. It yields the protein CASSLEGLAGLAKDIQYF.

This clonotype was observed many times. V usage is TRBV6-1 and J usage is TRBJ2-5; tentative D call: TRBD2 (6 bases). Germline loops: CDR1 MNHNS, CDR2 SASEGT. V was clipped by 7 bases and J by 5 bases, with 14 bases between them. The CDR3 runs 13 residues. The CDR3 coding sequence is TGTGCCAGCACCCGACTAGATTTGGAGACCCAGTACTTC. Amino acids: CASTRLDLETQYF.

The V and J genes are TRBV4-3 and TRBJ1-1, with 7 bases lining up with TRBD1. The CDR3 is 14 residues long. V was pared by 5 bases and J by 0 bases, with 3 bases of the junction left unmatched. Per the germline V gene, CDR1 is LGHNA and CDR2 is YSLEER. The CDR3 spells CASSKTGVNTEAFF. Written as DNA, the CDR3 is TGCGCCAGCAGCAAAACAGGGGTGAACACTGAAGCTTTCTTT.

This clonotype was found many times. V usage is TRBV6-1 and J usage is TRBJ1-2; D call uncertain. The CDR3 covers 15 residues. V shed 1 base and J shed 4 bases, with 13 bases lying between them. The germline V gene has CDR1 MNHNS and CDR2 SASEGT. The CDR3 DNA reads as TGTGCCAGCAGTGAAGAATGGGGAGTGGGCTATGGCTACACCTTC. Protein product: CASSEEWGVGYGYTF.

This clonotype was counted many times. The chain combines TRBV11-1 with TRBJ2-3, with 9 bases lining up with TRBD2. The ends lost 6 bases at V and 0 bases at J; junction bases unmatched: 16. CDR1 and CDR2 from the germline V gene are SGHAT and FQDESV (reference sequence). The CDR3 consists of 19 residues. The CDR3 spells CASRDGGGRAGSSTDTQYF. CDR3 in DNA: TGTGCCAGCAGAGATGGTGGCGGGAGGGCCGGGTCGAGCACAGATACGCAGTATTTT.

Worth noting for this clonotype: A much larger clone differs by one base, so this may be a read error. This chain joins TRBV6-6 and TRBJ2-7, with D possibly being TRBD1 or TRBD2 (5 bases each). Germline V gene lookup returns CDR1 MNHNY and CDR2 SVGAGI (reference sequence). The CDR3 totals 14 residues. The chain's CDR3 is CASSHGDVTYKQYF. CDR3 nucleotides: TGTGCCAGCAGTCACGGGGACGTAACCTACAAGCAGTACTTC.

This clonotype appeared many times. V usage is TRBV5-6 and J usage is TRBJ2-6; D uncertain. V lost 2 bases, J lost 0 bases, and 9 bases lay in between. The CDR3 has 16 amino acids. Germline CDR1 is SGHDT and CDR2 is YYEEEE. The CDR3 DNA sequence: TGTGCCAGCAGCTTAACATCTAGCTCTGGGGCCAACGTCCTGACTTTC. Protein: CASSLTSSSGANVLTF.

There are many counts of this clonotype. This rearrangement joins TRBV5-1 to TRBJ2-7; 10 positions match TRBD2. J was trimmed by 7 bases and V by 3 bases; bases with no gene match: 7. The CDR3 runs 14 residues. Germline V gives CDR1 SGHRS, CDR2 YFSETQ. The CDR3 DNA follows: TGCGCCAGCAGCTGGAGCGGGGGGGTCTTAGAGCAGTACTTC. Protein product: CASSWSGGVLEQYF.

Concerning this clonotype itself: One junction end disagrees with the germline gene, perhaps due to a read error. The rearrangement joins TRBV7-2 to TRBJ1-6; D not resolved. The CDR3 length is 13 residues. Germline lookup yields CDR1 SGHTA and CDR2 FQGNSA. The CDR3 here is CASSLTSGPQRYF. CDR3 nucleotides: TGTGCCAGCAGTCTGACTAGCGGGCCACAGCGGTACTTC.

This clonotype has ten or more counts. The chain joins TRBV20-1 to TRBJ1-3, with D maybe TRBD1 (6 bases). The ends were cut back, 3 bases at V and 2 bases at J, with 14 bases in the middle. This CDR3 contains 15 residues. Germline values: CDR1 DFQATT, CDR2 SNEGSKA (reference sequence). CDR3 DNA sequence: TGCAGTGCTAGTAACCCCACAGGGACTGGAAACACCATATATTTT. Amino acids: CSASNPTGTGNTIYF.

On this clonotype itself: Just one base apart from a much larger clone, this may be a read error. The CDR3 nucleotides are TGTGCCATCGCAATCCGGGGGGGGGAAGCTTTCTTT. The encoded protein is CAIAIRGGEAFF. The rearrangement uses TRBV7-3 and TRBJ1-1; D is possibly TRBD1 (5 bases). From germline, CDR1 is SGHTA and CDR2 FQGTGA. The CDR3 sequence is 12 residues long. With 10 bases removed from V and 8 bases from J, the gap between germline ends came to 17 bases.

The genes are TRBV6-2 or TRBV6-3 and TRBJ1-1, with D perhaps TRBD1 (5 bases). CDR1 is MNHEY and CDR2 is SVGEGT in the germline V gene. This CDR3 is built from 13 residues. V gave up 6 bases and J gave up 4 bases, with 12 bases separating them. CDR3 residues: CASRGAGSTEAFF. As DNA, the CDR3 is TGTGCCAGCAGAGGGGCAGGGTCCACTGAAGCTTTCTTT.

This sequence joins TRBV2 and TRBJ1-3; D might be TRBD1 (5 bases). The CDR3 covers 12 residues. From germline, CDR1 is SNHLY and CDR2 FYNNEI. V was pared by 7 bases and J by 10 bases, with 14 bases between. The CDR3 bases are TGTGCCAGCAAACGGTCAGGGAATACCATATATTTT. This sequence encodes CASKRSGNTIYF.

This clonotype showed up many times. V gene TRBV7-2 combines with J gene TRBJ2-3; D perhaps matches TRBD1 (6 bases). The germline V gene encodes CDR1 SGHTA and CDR2 FQGNSA. CDR3 length: 14 residues. V lost 3 bases and J 3 bases, leaving 10 bases between the germline ends. The CDR3 sequence: CASSLGRGTDTQYF. Written as DNA, the CDR3 is TGTGCCAGCAGCTTGGGCAGGGGTACAGATACGCAGTATTTT.

The genes are TRBV19 and TRBJ2-1; perhaps TRBD2 as D (6 bases). V was trimmed by 5 bases and J by 5 bases, leaving 13 bases between them. CDR1 is LNHDA and CDR2 is SQIVND in the germline V gene (reference sequence). This CDR3 has 14 amino acids. The CDR3 nucleotides read TGTGCCAGTAGTGCCTTGACTAGGGACAATGAGCAGTTCTTC. As protein: CASSALTRDNEQFF.

A remark on this clonotype: The junction does not match germline at one end; this may be a read error. The CDR3 DNA sequence: TGTGCCAATGCCGGGGGCCTTGGGACAGATACGCAGTATTTT. Amino acid sequence: CANAGGLGTDTQYF. The chain recombines TRBV5-1 with TRBJ2-3, with D perhaps assigned TRBD1 or TRBD2 (6 bases each). The CDR3 spans 14 residues. Per germline, CDR1 SGHRS and CDR2 YFSETQ. Filled out from reference TRBV5-1 and TRBJ2-3, the complete variable domain reads KAGVTQTPRYLIKTRGQQVTLSCSPISGHRSVSWYQQTPGQGLQFLFEYFSETQRNKGNFPGRFSGRQFSNSRSEMNVSTLELGDSALYLCANAGGLGTDTQYFGPGTRLTVL.

A few counts support this clonotype. The junction differs from germline at one of its ends, possibly a read error. V and J are TRBV6-2 or TRBV6-3 and TRBJ1-5, with D uncertain. The CDR3 loop spans 15 amino acids. Germline CDR1 and CDR2: MNHEY and SVGEGT. The CDR3 DNA follows: TGTGCCAGCAGTCACTCGAGGAAAAGCAATCAGCCCCAGCATTTT. It yields the protein CASSHSRKSNQPQHF.